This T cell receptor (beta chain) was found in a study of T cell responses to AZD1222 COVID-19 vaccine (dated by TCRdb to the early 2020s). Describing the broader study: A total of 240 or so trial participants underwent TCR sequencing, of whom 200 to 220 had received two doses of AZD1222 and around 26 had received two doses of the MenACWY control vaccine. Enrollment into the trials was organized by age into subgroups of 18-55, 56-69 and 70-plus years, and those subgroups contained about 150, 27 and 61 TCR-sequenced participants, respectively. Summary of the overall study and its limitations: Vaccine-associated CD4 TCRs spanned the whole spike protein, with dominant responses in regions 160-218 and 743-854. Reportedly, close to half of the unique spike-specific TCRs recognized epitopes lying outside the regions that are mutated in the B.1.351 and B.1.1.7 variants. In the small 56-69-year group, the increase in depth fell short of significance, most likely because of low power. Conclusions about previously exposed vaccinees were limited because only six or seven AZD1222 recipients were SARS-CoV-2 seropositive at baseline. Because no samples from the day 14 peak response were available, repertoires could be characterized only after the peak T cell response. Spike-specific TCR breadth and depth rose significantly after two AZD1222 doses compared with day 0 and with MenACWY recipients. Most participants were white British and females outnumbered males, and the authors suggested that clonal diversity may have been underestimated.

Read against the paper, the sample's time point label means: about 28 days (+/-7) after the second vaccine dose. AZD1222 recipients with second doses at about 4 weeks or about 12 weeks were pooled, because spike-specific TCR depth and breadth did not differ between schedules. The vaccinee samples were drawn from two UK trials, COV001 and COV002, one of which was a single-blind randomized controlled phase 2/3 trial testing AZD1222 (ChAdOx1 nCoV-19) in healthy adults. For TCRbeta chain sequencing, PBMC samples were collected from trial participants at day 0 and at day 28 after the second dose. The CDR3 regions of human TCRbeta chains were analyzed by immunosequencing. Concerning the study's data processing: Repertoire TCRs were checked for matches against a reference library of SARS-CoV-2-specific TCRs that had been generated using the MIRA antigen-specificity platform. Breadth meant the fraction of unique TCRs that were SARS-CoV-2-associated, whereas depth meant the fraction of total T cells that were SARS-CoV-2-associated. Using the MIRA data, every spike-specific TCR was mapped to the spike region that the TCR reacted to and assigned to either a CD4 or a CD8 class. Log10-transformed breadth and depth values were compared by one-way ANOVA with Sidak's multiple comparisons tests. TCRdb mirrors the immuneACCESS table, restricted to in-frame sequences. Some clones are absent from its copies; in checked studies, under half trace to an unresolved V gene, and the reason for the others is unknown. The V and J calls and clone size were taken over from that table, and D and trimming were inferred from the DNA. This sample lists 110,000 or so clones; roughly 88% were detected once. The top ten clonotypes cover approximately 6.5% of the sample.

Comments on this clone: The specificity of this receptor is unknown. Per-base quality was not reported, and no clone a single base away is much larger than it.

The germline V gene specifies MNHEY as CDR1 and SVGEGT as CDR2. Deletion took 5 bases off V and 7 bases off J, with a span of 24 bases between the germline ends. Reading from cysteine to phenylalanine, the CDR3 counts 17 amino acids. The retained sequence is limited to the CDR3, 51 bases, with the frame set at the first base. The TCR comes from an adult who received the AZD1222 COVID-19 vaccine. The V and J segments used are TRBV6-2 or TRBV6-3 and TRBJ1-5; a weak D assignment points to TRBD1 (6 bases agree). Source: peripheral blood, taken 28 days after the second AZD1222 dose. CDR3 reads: CASSPGAGGTWGQPQHF. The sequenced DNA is TGTGCCAGCAGTCCGGGAGCCGGCGGGACATGGGGACAGCCCCAGCATTTT.